This TCR beta chain derives from a study of shared clonotypes between healthy human individuals. Study outcomes and limitations: Clonotype sharing across donors was expected to vary with sequencing depth.

With regard to this clone: Its target is unknown.

The study drew its donors from healthy HIV-negative adults without recent acute infections or vaccinations. The CDR3 is 16 amino acids. V gave up 7 bases and J gave up 1 base, with 18 bases separating them. Germline CDR1 is SNHLY and CDR2 is FYNNEI. Clones were sequenced by immunoSEQ multiplex PCR, and TCRdb holds only the in-frame ones, with some missing. There are about 480,000 clones in the sample; roughly 78% occur only once, and 10% to 15% lies in the top ten. The J gene is TRBJ2-3, the V gene TRBV2, with D maybe TRBD1 (6 bases). The sequence came from a woman in her thirties or forties in good health. Some clones in this sample may be carry-over from other donors' samples. The source material was PBMCs. The CDR3 here is CASNPTTRTGTDTQYF. The CDR3 nucleotides are TGTGCCAGCAACCCAACAACCCGGACAGGCACAGATACGCAGTATTTT.